This TCR beta chain derives from a study of T cell repertoires in cytomegalovirus infection (dated by TCRdb to between 2018 and 2021). For context, the study as a whole: Alongside well-studied HLA-B-restricted epitopes, the peptide stimulations were aimed at recently identified HLA-C-restricted CMV epitopes, whose presentation resists viral immunomodulation. Donor HLA type was relevant to the analysis, because carriage of CMV infection together with the matching HLA type was indicated by public TCR beta signatures.

Overall results and qualifications from the work: In both this cohort and an independent roughly 350-donor cohort, the cumulative frequency of public TCR beta family members distinguished carriers of CMV infection plus the relevant HLA type. The ex vivo response was dominated by HLA-C-restricted CMV-specific TCR beta clonotypes, which also provided the single most frequent clonotype in two of eight donors.

Many counts were recorded for this clonotype. Its antigen specificity is not known. No clone much larger than this one lies a single base away; base qualities are absent. What the treatment or condition label conveys for this sample: in vitro stimulation with specific CMV peptide epitopes to enrich CMV-specific T cells. Sequenced using an Illumina HiSeq 1500. In TCRdb, the public reads were trimmed at Q25 with fastp and aligned with MiXCR, with productive beta chains retained. When rows share a CDR3 protein, they turn into one entry using the most common DNA and genes. A total of approximately 730,000 distinct CDR3 sequences appear in this sample, about 28% of them only once. Over 10% of the sample belongs to the ten largest clones. The sequencing here drew on cultured CD8+ T cells from PBMCs, taken from culture after CMV antigen stimulation. This sequence was found in a human donor in good health (CMV status not recorded). Some clones in this sample may be carry-over from other donors' samples.

At the DNA level, the sequence is TGTGCCAGCAGCTATAGGGGACTAGCGGGTCACGTGGATGAGCAGTTCTTC. It encodes CASSYRGLAGHVDEQFF. The chain uses TRBV7-2 and TRBJ2-1; 12 nucleotides in the junction match TRBD2. Spanning cysteine to phenylalanine, the CDR3 consists of 17 amino acids. Only the CDR3 DNA is retained, 51 bases long and in frame from the first base. As encoded in the germline V gene, CDR1 is SGHTA while CDR2 is FQGNSA. V and J are trimmed by 4 bases and 8 bases, and the gene matches miss 12 bases of the junction.